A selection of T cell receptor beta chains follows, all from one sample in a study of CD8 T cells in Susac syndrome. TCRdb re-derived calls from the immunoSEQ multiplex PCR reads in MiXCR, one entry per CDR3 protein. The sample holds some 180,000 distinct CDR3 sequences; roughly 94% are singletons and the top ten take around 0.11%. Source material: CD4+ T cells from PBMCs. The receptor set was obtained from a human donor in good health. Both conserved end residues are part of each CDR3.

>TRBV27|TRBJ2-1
CASKRQGRDEQFF
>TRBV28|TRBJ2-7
CASSRYTSGSYEQYF
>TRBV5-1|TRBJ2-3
CASSLDSADTQYF
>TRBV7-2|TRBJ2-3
CASSLGQGTSSTDTQYF
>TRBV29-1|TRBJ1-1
CSVEGANTEAFF
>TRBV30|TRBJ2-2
CAWSAGQGTGELFF
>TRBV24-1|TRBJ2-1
CATSDGTGIYNEQFF
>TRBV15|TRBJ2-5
CATSRDLVGDGETQYF
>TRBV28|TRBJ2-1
CASSFVAGTLGFF
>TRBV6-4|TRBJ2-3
CASSEGGDTAQYF
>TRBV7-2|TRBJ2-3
CASSSRLGSADTQYF
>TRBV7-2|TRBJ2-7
CASSSGHLGHYEQYF
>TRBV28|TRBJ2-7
CASRQSGYEQYF
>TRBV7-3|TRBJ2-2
CASSFIANTGELFF
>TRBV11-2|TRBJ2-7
CASSLGARSYEQYF
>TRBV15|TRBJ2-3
CATSLGLAGGLDTQYF
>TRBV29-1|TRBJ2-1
CSVLQGTSVNEQFF
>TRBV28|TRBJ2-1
CASSSPSTGVNEQFF
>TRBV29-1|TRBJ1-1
CSVAGPMTEAFF
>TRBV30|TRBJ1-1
CAWSDDRGRGEAFF
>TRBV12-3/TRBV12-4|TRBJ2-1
CASNVDWSNNEQFF
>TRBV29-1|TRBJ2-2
CSVEGPGVNTGELFF
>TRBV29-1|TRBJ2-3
CSVLTGDWDTQYF
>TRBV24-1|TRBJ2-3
CATSDPSSTDTQYF
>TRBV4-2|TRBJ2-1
CASSPGDAGEGEQFF
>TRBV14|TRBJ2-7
CASSQDLNRDRMSEQYF
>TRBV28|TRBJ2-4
CASAQGAKNIQYF
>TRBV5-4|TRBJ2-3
CASSVGLAGGVTQYF
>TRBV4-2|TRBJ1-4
CASSQQDRGVGKLFF
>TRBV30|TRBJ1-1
CAWSPREQAFF
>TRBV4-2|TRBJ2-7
CASSQDRGLYEQYF
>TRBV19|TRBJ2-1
CASRGTGFSDEQFF
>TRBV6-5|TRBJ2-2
CASSFRTPNTGELFF
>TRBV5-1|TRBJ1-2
CASSPDPEYGYTF
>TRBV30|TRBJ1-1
CAWSSVGSTEAFF
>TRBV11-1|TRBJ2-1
CASSPRGYEQFF
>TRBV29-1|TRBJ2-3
CSVESTSGRAWIPDTQYF
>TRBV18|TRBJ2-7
CASSPPSAGIYEQYF
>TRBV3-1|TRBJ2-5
CASSPPWIRETQYF
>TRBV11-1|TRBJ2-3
CASSLSYPSTDTQYF
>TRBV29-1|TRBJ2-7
CSVSRQGINEQYF
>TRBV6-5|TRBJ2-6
CASSYSSGSGANVLTF
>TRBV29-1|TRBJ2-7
CSARRDTGGYEQYF
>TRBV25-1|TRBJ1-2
CASGGWSGYTF
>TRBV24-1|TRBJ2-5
CATSDPGVAGETQYF
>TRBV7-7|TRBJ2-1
CASSLAGTSDNEQFF
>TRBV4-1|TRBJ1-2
CASSQGDRFNYGYTF
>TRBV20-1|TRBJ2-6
CSASLAGVSGANVLTF